This T cell receptor beta chain was recorded in a study of T cells in Graves' hyperthyroidism and ophthalmopathy. The germline gives CDR1 SGHVS, CDR2 FNYEAQ. The CDR3 is 14 residues long. After removal of 5 bases from V and 6 bases from J, the junction contained 7 bases not matched to a gene. Many counts were recorded for this clonotype. Its antigen is not known. TCR beta CDR3 regions were amplified from RNA transcripts. HTBI primers were used for first-round RT-PCR of the TCR CDR3. From the multiplex PCR reads, TCRdb called clonotypes with MiXCR, one entry per CDR3 protein. The table records roughly 290,000 distinct CDR3 sequences, around 15% of them present only once. With a duration under 2 months, the hyperthyroidism was newly diagnosed in patients aged 18 to 65. Study-wide findings and caveats: Stable hyperthyroidism was told apart from ophthalmopathy by a model built on 13 V-J features. In blood, most of the thyroid clonotypes expanded above 0.001 were also present.

This chain joins TRBV7-6 and TRBJ2-7, with 10 nucleotides matching TRBD2. The TCR sequence derives from a woman between 35 and 50 years old with Graves' hyperthyroidism. The sequenced material came from blood. CDR3 coding DNA: TGTGCCAGCAGCCTGGAGCGGGAGGGGTTCGAGCAGTACTTC. The encoded protein is CASSLEREGFEQYF.